This T cell receptor beta chain was found in a study of OX40 agonist ivuxolimab in advanced cancers. About the research overall: Of the participants, approximately 44% had some prior anti-PD-1, anti-PD-L1 or anti-CTLA-4 therapy, which was allowed.

Profiled with immunoSEQ multiplex PCR; TCRdb holds only in-frame clones, not every one. The table lists approximately 11,000 clones, approximately 86% of them singletons. Of note for this clone: Its antigen is as yet unknown.

Study findings and constraints: Relatively little clonal expansion, among the lowest observed, appeared in partial responders at 0.1-3.0 mg/kg. CD8+ T cells (on average) carried more expanded clones than CD4+ T cells.

This specimen was CD4+ or CD8+ T cells sorted from blood, taken in a trial of the OX40 agonist ivuxolimab. The TCR comes from an adult with an advanced solid tumor such as melanoma, head and neck, liver or kidney cancer.

In DNA, the CDR3 is TGCGCCAGCAGTGAGGCGGGCGCGGGAGAGACCCAGTACTTC. It encodes CASSEAGAGETQYF. The chain has TRBV10-1 and TRBJ2-5; maybe TRBD2 (5 bases). Trimming removed 2 bases from V and 4 bases from J, with 11 bases in between. The CDR3 contains 14 residues. Germline assignment: CDR1 WNHNN and CDR2 SYGVQD (reference sequence).